The 30 T cell receptor beta chains presented below share a single source sample, sequenced in a study of CD8 T cells in Susac syndrome. RNA in amounts of about 0.5 to 1 ug was reverse transcribed with random hexamers. TCRdb re-analysed the immunoSEQ multiplex PCR reads in MiXCR, keeping a single row per CDR3 protein. The sample holds under 90,000 distinct CDR3 sequences, 95% seen once. The sequenced material came from CD8+ T cells from PBMCs. Receptor source: a human donor with Susac syndrome.

The chain employs TRBV6-2 or TRBV6-3 and TRBJ2-5; no clear D gene. The CDR3 runs 16 residues. Germline V lookup: CDR1 MNHEY, CDR2 SVGEGT. Trimming removed 3 bases at V and 10 bases at J, with 24 bases between. For the CDR3, the DNA is TGTGCCAGCAGTTATAGATTCCTTGACAACCATGTGAGCCAGTACTTC. Protein: CASSYRFLDNHVSQYF.

The chain has TRBV20-1 and TRBJ2-7; 8 nucleotides agree with TRBD1. The germline CDR1 and CDR2 sequences are DFQATT and SNEGSKA (reference sequence). Trimming at V came to 0 bases and at J to 3 bases, leaving 7 bases not matched to a gene. The CDR3 contains 15 residues. CDR3 nucleotides: TGCAGTGCTAGAGATTTAGCAGGGGGCCTCTACGAGCAGTACTTC. Protein product: CSARDLAGGLYEQYF.

The chain couples TRBV9 to TRBJ2-2; 7 bases are shared with TRBD2. The germline CDR1 and CDR2 sequences are SGDLS and YYNGEE. Trimming at V came to 1 base and at J to 0 bases, leaving 6 bases not matched to a gene. The length of the CDR3 is 17 residues. This chain's CDR3 is CASSVPTSRTNTGELFF. The CDR3 region has the DNA TGTGCCAGCAGCGTACCGACTAGCCGTACGAACACCGGGGAGCTGTTTTTT.

V and J are TRBV4-1 and TRBJ2-7, with TRBD2 matching 9 bases. V gave up 3 bases and J gave up 5 bases; unmatched junction bases: 11. Germline values: CDR1 MGHRA, CDR2 YSYEKL. The CDR3 is 16 residues long. The CDR3 sequence: CASSQGWGGRGDEQYF. In nucleotides, the CDR3 is TGCGCCAGCAGCCAGGGTTGGGGCGGGAGGGGTGACGAGCAGTACTTC.

This chain joins TRBV11-2 and TRBJ2-1, with unresolved D. This CDR3 region has 14 residues. From germline, CDR1 is SGHAT and CDR2 FQNNGV. Trimming removed 1 base from V and 10 bases from J, with 14 bases in between. This chain's CDR3 is CASSLVLGNVEQFF. CDR3 DNA: TGTGCCAGCAGCTTAGTACTGGGTAACGTAGAGCAGTTCTTC.

This chain uses TRBV3-1 with TRBJ2-1; D unresolved. CDR1 and CDR2 from the germline V gene are LGHDT and YNNKEL (reference sequence). The germline V and J ends were trimmed by 0 bases and 4 bases, with 7 bases remaining between them. This CDR3 has 14 residues. CDR3 in DNA: TGTGCCAGCAGCCAAGAAAAGGAGTACAATGAGCAGTTCTTC. Protein sequence: CASSQEKEYNEQFF.

The chain carries TRBV29-1 and TRBJ1-2; D not certain. Between the trimmed V and J ends, which lost 7 bases and 4 bases, there was a span of 10 bases. Germline V gives CDR1 SQVTM, CDR2 ANQGSEA. The CDR3 runs to 11 residues. In DNA form, the CDR3 reads TGCAGCGCCCTACACGGCTATGGCTACACCTTC. Its protein product is CSALHGYGYTF.

The chain employs TRBV6-4 and TRBJ2-2; TRBD1 matches at 9 bases. Looked up from germline, CDR1 is MRHNA and CDR2 is SNTAGT. V was pared by 8 bases and J by 5 bases, with 6 bases of the junction left unmatched. This CDR3 contains 14 residues. CDR3: CASGLQGATGELFF. The CDR3, as DNA: TGTGCCAGCGGATTACAGGGGGCGACCGGGGAGCTGTTTTTT.

The chain carries TRBV20-1 and TRBJ2-1; 10 bases fit TRBD2. The CDR3 has 15 residues. Germline lookup yields CDR1 DFQATT and CDR2 SNEGSKA (reference sequence). V shed 3 bases and J 4 bases; nucleotides not matched to a gene: 6. The CDR3 DNA is TGCAGTGCTAGTAGTCTAGCGGGAGATTACAATGAGCAGTTCTTC. This codes for CSASSLAGDYNEQFF.

The chain carries TRBV15 and TRBJ2-1; D possibly uses TRBD1 or TRBD2 (5 bases each). Germline V lookup: CDR1 LNHNV, CDR2 YYDKDF (reference sequence). CDR3 length: 17 amino acids. V was cut by 1 base and J by 9 bases, with 22 bases left in between. The CDR3 nucleotides are TGTGCCACCAGCAGAGGGGGGACGGAAAGTCACTCCGGTGAGCAGTTCTTC. This encodes CATSRGGTESHSGEQFF.

This chain links TRBV14 with TRBJ2-5; D gene ambiguous. This CDR3 contains 13 residues. V was clipped by 0 bases and J by 5 bases, with 7 bases between them. Germline V gives CDR1 SGHDN, CDR2 FVKESK. CDR3 in DNA: TGTGCCAGCAGCCAAGATCTTTGGGAGACCCAGTACTTC. Translation gives CASSQDLWETQYF.

The V and J genes are TRBV18 and TRBJ2-1; D might be TRBD2 (6 bases). The germline CDR1 and CDR2 sequences are KGHSH and LQKENI. The CDR3 runs to 16 residues. Deletions cut 2 bases from V and 4 bases from J, with 15 bases between. The CDR3 region has the DNA TGTGCCAGCTCACCATCTACCGGGAGCGGATACAATGAGCAGTTCTTC. Its translation is CASSPSTGSGYNEQFF. The whole variable domain, filled in from reference TRBV18 and TRBJ2-1, reads NAGVMQNPRHLVRRRGQEARLRCSPMKGHSHVYWYRQLPEEGLKFMVYLQKENIIDESGMPKERFSAEFPKEGPSILRIQQVVRGDSAAYFCASSPSTGSGYNEQFFGPGTRLTVL.

The chain recombines TRBV9 with TRBJ2-5; D may be TRBD2 (5 bases). The germline V gene encodes CDR1 SGDLS and CDR2 YYNGEE. Trimming cost V 4 bases and J 4 bases, with 14 bases left between them. The CDR3 length is 14 residues. Here the CDR3 reads CASSFRAAGETQYF. CDR3 DNA sequence: TGTGCCAGCAGCTTCCGGGCGGCGGGAGAGACCCAGTACTTC.

Only one count was recorded for this clonotype. J is TRBJ2-2 and V is TRBV12-3 or TRBV12-4, with D hard to call. The CDR3 is made up of 14 amino acids. The ends were cut back, 4 bases at V and 4 bases at J, with 10 bases in the middle. In DNA, the CDR3 is TGTGCCAGCAGTTCCGGAGTTGGCACCGGGGAGCTGTTTTTT. This encodes CASSSGVGTGELFF.

The rearrangement links TRBV4-1 to TRBJ1-5, with 7 bases matching TRBD1. The V gene end was trimmed by 4 bases and the J gene end by 1 base; junction bases not matched to a gene: 7. The CDR3 is 16 amino acids. Germline CDR1 is MGHRA and CDR2 is YSYEKL. The chain's CDR3 is CASSPGTAPSNQPQHF. The CDR3 bases are TGCGCCAGCAGCCCCGGGACAGCACCGAGCAATCAGCCCCAGCATTTT.

The V gene is TRBV20-1, the J gene TRBJ2-5, with unresolved D. The CDR3 length is 13 residues. V lost 3 bases and J 5 bases, leaving 13 bases between the germline ends. The germline CDR1 and CDR2 sequences are DFQATT and SNEGSKA (reference sequence). CDR3: CSARSRSRETQYF. The DNA for the CDR3 is TGCAGTGCTAGGTCCAGGTCCAGGGAGACCCAGTACTTC.

This sequence joins TRBV12-3 or TRBV12-4 and TRBJ1-2, with no clear D. V lost 3 bases and J 8 bases, leaving 10 bases between the germline ends. There are 12 residues in the CDR3. Here the CDR3 reads CASSFEPLGYTF. In nucleotides, the CDR3 is TGTGCCAGCAGTTTCGAGCCCCTGGGCTACACCTTC.

The chain couples TRBV29-1 to TRBJ1-1; 7 bases fit TRBD1. The germline V gene has CDR1 SQVTM and CDR2 ANQGSEA. The V and J ends lost 7 bases and 5 bases, in that order; junction bases with no gene match: 4. This CDR3 region has 11 residues. DNA of the CDR3: TGCAGCGCATCGACAGGGACTGAAGCTTTCTTT. It specifies CSASTGTEAFF.

The rearrangement uses TRBV20-1 and TRBJ2-1, with TRBD2 as a possible D gene (5 bases). Germline assignment: CDR1 DFQATT and CDR2 SNEGSKA (reference sequence). The CDR3 covers 15 residues. The V gene lost 2 bases and the J gene lost 3 bases, with 14 bases spanning the gap. This CDR3 reads CSARFRESYYNEQFF. CDR3 in DNA: TGCAGTGCTAGATTTAGGGAGTCGTACTACAATGAGCAGTTCTTC.

J is TRBJ1-1 and V is TRBV30; no clear D gene. The germline V gene encodes CDR1 GTSNPN and CDR2 SVGIG (reference sequence). V lost 4 bases and J 5 bases, leaving 8 bases between the germline ends. The CDR3 totals 11 residues. CDR3 DNA: TGTGCCTGGAACGGCCCTACTGAAGCTTTCTTT. The encoded protein is CAWNGPTEAFF.

V is TRBV2 and J is TRBJ2-2, with TRBD2 matching over 11 bases. The trim removed 4 bases at V and 0 bases at J, leaving 7 bases unmatched. Germline V gene sequence: CDR1 SNHLY, CDR2 FYNNEI. The CDR3 loop spans 18 amino acids. The CDR3 DNA reads TGTGCCAGCAGTGGAATAGCGGGAGGGCCCCCGAACACCGGGGAGCTGTTTTTT. Amino acid sequence: CASSGIAGGPPNTGELFF.

This chain joins TRBV5-6 and TRBJ1-5; maybe TRBD1 (6 bases). The CDR3 spans 13 residues. Germline-derived CDR1 and CDR2 are SGHDT and YYEEEE. Trimming stripped 4 bases from V and 1 base from J, with 6 bases between. As DNA, the CDR3 is TGTGCCAGCAGCACAGGGAGCAATCAGCCCCAGCATTTT. This codes for CASSTGSNQPQHF.

This sequence joins TRBV29-1 and TRBJ1-1; D ambiguous. The V gene's germline CDR1 is SQVTM and CDR2 ANQGSEA. V lost 5 bases, J lost 6 bases, and 7 bases lay in between. CDR3 length: 10 residues. The CDR3 nucleotides read TGCAGCGTTTCCCCGGCTGAAGCTTTCTTT. It encodes CSVSPAEAFF.

This clonotype has only one observation. This chain uses TRBV5-6 with TRBJ2-1; 7 bases map to TRBD2. The germline CDR1 and CDR2 sequences are SGHDT and YYEEEE. CDR3 length: 14 residues. After removal of 2 bases from V and 8 bases from J, the junction contained 7 bases not matched to a gene. CDR3 DNA: TGTGCCAGCAGCTTTGGGAGGGTGGGGGATGAGCAGTTCTTC. Its translation is CASSFGRVGDEQFF.

J is TRBJ2-3 and V is TRBV20-1; the match to TRBD2 covers 11 bases. V was clipped by 0 bases and J by 6 bases; unmatched bases: 8. This CDR3 spans 16 amino acids. Germline CDR1 is DFQATT and CDR2 is SNEGSKA (reference sequence). This CDR3 is CSARDWTSGYADTQYF. CDR3 in DNA: TGCAGTGCTAGAGACTGGACTAGCGGGTACGCCGATACGCAGTATTTT.

The chain is built from TRBV13 and TRBJ1-2, with a possible D match to TRBD1 (6 bases). V gave up 7 bases and J gave up 7 bases, with 13 bases separating them. Germline values: CDR1 PRHDT, CDR2 FYEKMQ (reference sequence). The CDR3 has 12 amino acids. The CDR3, as DNA: TGTGCCAGCACAGGGGCCTCCGGTGGCTACACCTTC. Protein product: CASTGASGGYTF.

V and J are TRBV12-3 or TRBV12-4 and TRBJ2-5; 12 nucleotides match TRBD2. The CDR3 runs 16 residues. J gave up 5 bases and V 6 bases, and 10 bases lay outside the gene matches. CDR3 in DNA: TGTGCCAGCAGCATACTAGCGGGAGGCCCTCGGGAGACCCAGTACTTC. This translates into CASSILAGGPRETQYF.

V and J are TRBV3-1 and TRBJ2-2, with D unclear. Per germline, CDR1 LGHDT and CDR2 YNNKEL (reference sequence). With 5 bases removed from V and 5 bases from J, the gap between germline ends came to 15 bases. CDR3 length: 15 residues. CDR3 bases: TGTGCCAGCAGCGTTACAGCAAGTGGGACCGGGGAGCTGTTTTTT. Translated: CASSVTASGTGELFF.

The V and J genes are TRBV20-1 and TRBJ2-7, with D uncertain. V lost 3 bases to trimming and J lost 0 bases, with 9 bases between them. The CDR3 length is 13 residues. Germline V CDR1 and CDR2: DFQATT, SNEGSKA (reference sequence). The CDR3 region has the DNA TGCAGTGCTAGCGATGGCTACTCCTACGAGCAGTACTTC. It translates to CSASDGYSYEQYF.

The chain has TRBV2 and TRBJ2-7, with TRBD1 matching over 7 bases. The V gene's germline CDR1 is SNHLY and CDR2 FYNNEI. Trimming removed 7 bases from V and 1 base from J; junction bases left unmatched: 7. The CDR3 is 14 residues long. Here the CDR3 DNA reads TGTGCCAGCAACACAGGACAGGTTTCCTACGAGCAGTACTTC. Amino acid sequence: CASNTGQVSYEQYF.